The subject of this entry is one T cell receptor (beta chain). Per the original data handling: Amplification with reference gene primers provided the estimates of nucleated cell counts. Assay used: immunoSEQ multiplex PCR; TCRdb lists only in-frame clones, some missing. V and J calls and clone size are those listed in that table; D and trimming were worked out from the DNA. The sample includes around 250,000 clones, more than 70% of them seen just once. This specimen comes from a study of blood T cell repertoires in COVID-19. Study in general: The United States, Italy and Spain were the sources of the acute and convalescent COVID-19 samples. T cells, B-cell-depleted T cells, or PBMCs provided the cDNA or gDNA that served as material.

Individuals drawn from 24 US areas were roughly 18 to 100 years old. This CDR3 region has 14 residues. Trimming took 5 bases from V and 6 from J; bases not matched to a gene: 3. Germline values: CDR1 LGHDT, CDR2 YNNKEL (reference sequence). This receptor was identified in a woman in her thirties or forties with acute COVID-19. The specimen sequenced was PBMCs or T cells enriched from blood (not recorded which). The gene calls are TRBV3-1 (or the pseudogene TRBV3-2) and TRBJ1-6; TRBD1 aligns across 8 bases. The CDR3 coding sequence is TGTGCCAGCAGCTCAACAGGGGGTAATTCACCCCTCCACTTT. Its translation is CASSSTGGNSPLHF.